A single sample is the source of the 29 T cell receptor beta chains below, sequenced in a study of cytomegalovirus exposure and HLA in healthy donors. PCR used 60 Vbeta primers and 13 Jbeta primers. The repertoire was sequenced with immunoSEQ multiplex PCR; TCRdb's copy has only in-frame clones and lacks some. Of 170,000 or so clones in the sample, 65% to 80% were seen once. Sequencing was performed on PBMCs. These receptors were taken from a woman between 45 and 65 years old in good health and CMV-seropositive.

The genes are TRBV19 and TRBJ1-4, with 7 bases fitting TRBD1. CDR3 size: 14 residues. Trimming cost V 4 bases and J 5 bases; bases outside gene matches: 4. CDR1 LNHDA and CDR2 SQIVND come from the germline V gene (reference sequence). CDR3: CASSRTDRNEKLFF. Written as DNA, the CDR3 is TGTGCCAGTAGTAGGACGGACAGGAATGAAAAACTGTTTTTT.

This sequence joins TRBV19 and TRBJ2-2; D gene uncertain. The length of the CDR3 is 18 residues. The V end lost 7 bases, the J end lost 5 bases, and 26 bases lay between the germline ends. Germline V gene sequence: CDR1 LNHDA, CDR2 SQIVND (reference sequence). The CDR3 protein is CASIDPYAVVLGTGELFF. The CDR3 coding sequence is TGTGCCAGTATCGATCCCTACGCGGTCGTATTAGGTACCGGGGAGCTGTTTTTT. Based on the CDR3 plus reference TRBV19 and TRBJ2-2, the full variable domain is DGGITQSPKYLFRKEGQNVTLSCEQNLNHDAMYWYRQDPGQGLRLIYYSQIVNDFQKGDIAEGYSVSREKKESFPLTVTSAQKNPTAFYLCASIDPYAVVLGTGELFFGEGSRLTVL.

V usage is TRBV5-4 and J usage is TRBJ2-5, with 7 bases aligning to TRBD1. Trimming cost V 3 bases and J 5 bases; bases outside gene matches: 10. The V gene's germline CDR1 is SGHNT and CDR2 YYREEE (reference sequence). This CDR3 spans 15 amino acids. CDR3 DNA: TGTGCCAGCAGCTGGCGACAGGGTGACGGGGAGACCCAGTACTTC. Translated: CASSWRQGDGETQYF.

Only a few counts were recorded for this clone. V and J are TRBV27 and TRBJ2-2, with D perhaps TRBD1 (6 bases). The CDR3 covers 12 residues. The V gene lost 4 bases and the J gene lost 6 bases, with 6 bases spanning the gap. Germline values: CDR1 MNHEY, CDR2 SMNVEV (reference sequence). DNA of the CDR3: TGTGCCAGCAGTTACAGGGCCGGGGAGCTGTTTTTT. It translates to CASSYRAGELFF.

The rearrangement uses TRBV10-3 and TRBJ2-3, with D unresolved. The CDR3 loop spans 13 amino acids. Germline CDR1 and CDR2: ENHRY and SYGVKD. V dropped 0 bases and J dropped 7 bases, with 8 bases sitting between them. The CDR3, as DNA: TGTGCCATCAGTGAGTCAACTGCACATACGCAGTATTTT. Residues: CAISESTAHTQYF.

This chain uses TRBV6-5 with TRBJ1-2; tentative D call: TRBD1 (6 bases). Germline CDR1 is MNHEY and CDR2 is SVGAGI. This CDR3 contains 13 residues. V dropped 4 bases and J dropped 8 bases, with 14 bases sitting between them. Here the CDR3 DNA reads TGTGCCAGCAGTTCAAACAGGGCGCTGGGCTACACCTTC. Protein: CASSSNRALGYTF.

The chain links TRBV28 to TRBJ1-2; no clear D. Germline V gene sequence: CDR1 MDHEN, CDR2 SYDVKM. Deletions cut 6 bases from V and 0 bases from J, with 11 bases between. The CDR3 extends over 14 amino acids. CDR3 in DNA: TGTGCCAGCAGGGACGGGAGGACTAACTATGGCTACACCTTC. The encoded protein is CASRDGRTNYGYTF.

The chain couples TRBV5-1 to TRBJ2-2; the D gene is possibly TRBD1 (5 bases). Germline V lookup: CDR1 SGHRS, CDR2 YFSETQ. V was trimmed by 1 base and J by 3 bases, leaving 10 bases between them. This CDR3 region has 15 residues. CDR3 in DNA: TGCGCCAGCAGCTTGTCACAGGTATACACCGGGGAGCTGTTTTTT. This sequence encodes CASSLSQVYTGELFF.

This chain links TRBV7-2 with TRBJ2-1; a weak D match, TRBD2 (6 bases). Germline V gene sequence: CDR1 SGHTA, CDR2 FQGNSA. CDR3 length equals 16 residues. Trimming stripped 6 bases from V and 5 bases from J, with 20 bases between. This CDR3 reads CASSSARRRENNEQFF. The CDR3 coding sequence is TGTGCCAGCAGTTCCGCAAGGCGGAGGGAGAACAATGAGCAGTTCTTC.

The chain recombines TRBV18 with TRBJ2-3; D ambiguous. V gave up 2 bases and J gave up 3 bases, with 21 bases separating them. Germline V lookup: CDR1 KGHSH, CDR2 LQKENI. CDR3 length: 18 residues. The CDR3 DNA reads TGTGCCAGCTCACCAATTAGCATTTCCTTCACTACGACAGATACGCAGTATTTT. It yields the protein CASSPISISFTTTDTQYF.

This chain joins TRBV19 and TRBJ2-7; tentative D call: TRBD2 (6 bases). The CDR3 is made up of 14 amino acids. Per germline, CDR1 LNHDA and CDR2 SQIVND (reference sequence). Deletions cut 6 bases from V and 7 bases from J, with 19 bases between. The CDR3 here is CASSGGISFGEQYF. The CDR3, as DNA: TGTGCCAGTAGCGGAGGGATCTCCTTTGGGGAGCAGTACTTC.

The V and J genes are TRBV7-2 and TRBJ1-6; 7 bases are shared with TRBD1. Germline CDR1 SGHTA, CDR2 FQGNSA. The CDR3 has 18 amino acids. The J segment lost 0 bases and the V segment lost 3 bases, leaving 8 bases of the junction unmatched. The DNA for the CDR3 is TGTGCCAGCAGCTTCCGGACAGGCGCAGGCTCCTATAATTCACCCCTCCACTTT. Residues: CASSFRTGAGSYNSPLHF.

J is TRBJ1-1 and V is TRBV7-3, with D possibly TRBD1 on 6 matching bases. The CDR3 is made up of 16 amino acids. Trimming shortened V by 2 bases and J by 1 base, and 14 bases separated the two germline ends. CDR1 is SGHTA and CDR2 is FQGTGA in the germline V gene. The chain's CDR3 is CASSLLRTVGNTEAFF. The CDR3 DNA reads as TGTGCCAGCAGCTTATTGAGGACAGTGGGGAACACTGAAGCTTTCTTT.

The chain uses TRBV6-5 and TRBJ1-1; D is perhaps TRBD1 (5 bases). The germline V and J ends were trimmed by 7 bases and 7 bases, with 16 bases remaining between them. This CDR3 is 13 amino acids long. The germline V gene has CDR1 MNHEY and CDR2 SVGAGI. The CDR3 nucleotides are TGTGCCAGCATTCCCCAGGGTTCGGATGAAGCTTTCTTT. This gives the protein CASIPQGSDEAFF.

The rearrangement joins TRBV28 to TRBJ2-3; 12 bases agree with TRBD2. The V gene's germline CDR1 is MDHEN and CDR2 SYDVKM. This CDR3 has 14 amino acids. V dropped 6 bases and J dropped 6; count of bases not matched to a gene: 4. The CDR3 loop reads CASRTSGSRDTQYF. The CDR3 bases are TGTGCCAGCAGGACTAGCGGGAGTCGGGATACGCAGTATTTT.

The J gene is TRBJ1-4, the V gene TRBV5-4; 7 positions agree with TRBD1. The germline V gene encodes CDR1 SGHNT and CDR2 YYREEE (reference sequence). The CDR3 totals 15 residues. V gave up 0 bases and J gave up 6 bases; unmatched junction bases: 5. CDR3 protein: CASSLATQGDEKLFF. CDR3 DNA sequence: TGTGCCAGCAGCTTGGCAACGCAGGGGGATGAAAAACTGTTTTTT.

This chain uses TRBV5-4 with TRBJ2-5, with D perhaps matching TRBD1 (5 bases). CDR3 size: 15 residues. The germline gives CDR1 SGHNT, CDR2 YYREEE (reference sequence). V was shortened by 4 bases and J by 1 base, with 14 bases between the two germline ends. In DNA form, the CDR3 reads TGTGCCAGCAGCCCTACTGGGGCAGCCCAAGAGACCCAGTACTTC. Translating gives CASSPTGAAQETQYF. Combining the CDR3 with reference TRBV5-4 and TRBJ2-5 gives the whole variable domain ETGVTQSPTHLIKTRGQQVTLRCSSQSGHNTVSWYQQALGQGPQFIFQYYREEENGRGNFPPRFSGLQFPNYSSELNVNALELDDSALYLCASSPTGAAQETQYFGPGTRLLVL.

This clone was counted once. The chain employs TRBV28 and TRBJ2-3; D perhaps matches TRBD1 (5 bases). The CDR3 is 14 residues long. Germline V gene sequence: CDR1 MDHEN, CDR2 SYDVKM. V lost 8 bases and J lost 1, with 13 bases in between. CDR3 coding DNA: TGTGCCAGCTCCTTTGGGGCAGGCACAGATACGCAGTATTTT. It translates to CASSFGAGTDTQYF.

The chain carries TRBV7-2 and TRBJ1-2; perhaps TRBD1 as D (6 bases). Per the germline V gene, CDR1 is SGHTA and CDR2 is FQGNSA. This CDR3 region has 14 residues. V was trimmed by 5 bases and J by 8 bases, leaving 18 bases between them. The CDR3 sequence: CASSPPGQSKGYTF. Here the CDR3 DNA reads TGTGCCAGCAGCCCCCCCGGACAGTCCAAGGGCTACACCTTC.

The chain joins TRBV28 to TRBJ1-3; 7 nucleotides line up with TRBD1. Germline CDR1 reads MDHEN; CDR2 reads SYDVKM. Losses at the gene ends were 8 bases for V and 2 bases for J; bases not matched to a gene: 6. The CDR3 is 14 amino acids. The CDR3 DNA sequence: TGTGCCAGCCAAAATCAGGGGGCTGGAAACACCATATATTTT. Translated, it gives CASQNQGAGNTIYF. Complete variable domain (other parts from reference TRBV28 and TRBJ1-3): DVKVTQSSRYLVKRTGEKVFLECVQDMDHENMFWYRQDPGLGLRLIYFSYDVKMKEKGDIPEGYSVSREKKERFSLILESASTNQTSMYLCASQNQGAGNTIYFGEGSWLTVV.

CDR3 loop: CASSGGQGAGEKLFF. The CDR3 coding sequence is TGTGCCAGCAGCGGGGGACAGGGGGCGGGTGAAAAACTGTTTTTT. The rearrangement uses TRBV5-6 and TRBJ1-4; 12 bases are a match to TRBD1. This CDR3 is built from 15 residues. Trimming cost V 4 bases and J 7 bases; bases outside gene matches: 5. The V gene's germline CDR1 is SGHDT and CDR2 YYEEEE.

The V and J genes are TRBV11-3 and TRBJ1-4, with D possibly TRBD1 on 5 matching bases. V was pared by 4 bases and J by 11 bases, with 11 bases between. Germline lookup yields CDR1 SGHNT and CDR2 YENEEA. This CDR3 contains 12 residues. The CDR3 DNA sequence: TGTGCCAGCAGCTCAGGGTCGGAGAAACTGTTTTTT. This translates into CASSSGSEKLFF.

The chain has TRBV30 and TRBJ2-1, with 8 bases that match TRBD1. The trim removed 2 bases at V and 7 bases at J, leaving 7 bases unmatched. CDR1 and CDR2 from the germline V gene are GTSNPN and SVGIG (reference sequence). This CDR3 has 14 amino acids. CDR3 bases: TGTGCCTGGAGTACTCAGGGGGCGTCGAATGAGCAGTTCTTC. Translation: CAWSTQGASNEQFF.

Only one count was recorded for this clone. CDR3 region: CASSQIAAHTEAFF. CDR3 bases: TGCGCCAGCAGCCAAATCGCGGCCCACACTGAAGCTTTCTTT. The chain uses TRBV4-3 and TRBJ1-1; D gene uncertain. CDR3 length: 14 residues. CDR1 and CDR2 (germline): LGHNA, YSLEER. Trimming stripped 2 bases from V and 3 bases from J, with 10 bases between.

V is TRBV6-1 and J is TRBJ2-7, with D maybe TRBD1 (6 bases). The CDR3 spans 14 residues. In germline, CDR1 is MNHNS, CDR2 SASEGT. V lost 6 bases and J lost 1, with 13 bases in between. In DNA form, the CDR3 reads TGTGCCAGCAGGCAGTCAGGGGAATCCTACGAGCAGTACTTC. This sequence encodes CASRQSGESYEQYF.

The chain links TRBV19 to TRBJ2-1, with 11 bases identical to TRBD2. Per germline, CDR1 LNHDA and CDR2 SQIVND (reference sequence). This CDR3 region has 17 residues. The ends lost 5 bases at V and 8 bases at J; junction bases unmatched: 14. The CDR3 sequence: CASSRTSGLISGHEQFF. CDR3 DNA sequence: TGTGCCAGTAGTCGGACTAGCGGGCTCATCAGCGGACATGAGCAGTTCTTC.

In nucleotides, the CDR3 is TGTGCCAGCGCTAACGGGGATGCAAATTCACCCCTCCACTTT. It encodes CASANGDANSPLHF. This rearrangement joins TRBV9 to TRBJ1-6; D not resolved. The length of the CDR3 is 14 residues. The V and J ends lost 7 bases and 7 bases respectively, with 15 bases between them. CDR1 and CDR2 (germline): SGDLS, YYNGEE.

The chain has TRBV5-4 and TRBJ2-2; unclear D gene. The CDR3 is 16 residues long. Germline loops: CDR1 SGHNT, CDR2 YYREEE (reference sequence). V lost 0 bases and J 3 bases, leaving 12 bases between the germline ends. CDR3 coding DNA: TGTGCCAGCAGCTTGGACCCGCGTGCCTACACCGGGGAGCTGTTTTTT. It is translated as CASSLDPRAYTGELFF. Together with reference TRBV5-4 and TRBJ2-2, the CDR3 gives the full variable domain: ETGVTQSPTHLIKTRGQQVTLRCSSQSGHNTVSWYQQALGQGPQFIFQYYREEENGRGNFPPRFSGLQFPNYSSELNVNALELDDSALYLCASSLDPRAYTGELFFGEGSRLTVL.

This chain joins TRBV5-4 and TRBJ1-1, with D possibly TRBD1 on 6 matching bases. This CDR3 region has 14 residues. V lost 3 bases and J 1 base, leaving 10 bases between the germline ends. The germline V gene encodes CDR1 SGHNT and CDR2 YYREEE (reference sequence). CDR3: CASSSGGANTEAFF. DNA of the CDR3: TGTGCCAGCAGCTCCGGGGGGGCGAACACTGAAGCTTTCTTT. Full variable domain (remainder filled in from reference TRBV5-4 and TRBJ1-1): ETGVTQSPTHLIKTRGQQVTLRCSSQSGHNTVSWYQQALGQGPQFIFQYYREEENGRGNFPPRFSGLQFPNYSSELNVNALELDDSALYLCASSSGGANTEAFFGQGTRLTVV.